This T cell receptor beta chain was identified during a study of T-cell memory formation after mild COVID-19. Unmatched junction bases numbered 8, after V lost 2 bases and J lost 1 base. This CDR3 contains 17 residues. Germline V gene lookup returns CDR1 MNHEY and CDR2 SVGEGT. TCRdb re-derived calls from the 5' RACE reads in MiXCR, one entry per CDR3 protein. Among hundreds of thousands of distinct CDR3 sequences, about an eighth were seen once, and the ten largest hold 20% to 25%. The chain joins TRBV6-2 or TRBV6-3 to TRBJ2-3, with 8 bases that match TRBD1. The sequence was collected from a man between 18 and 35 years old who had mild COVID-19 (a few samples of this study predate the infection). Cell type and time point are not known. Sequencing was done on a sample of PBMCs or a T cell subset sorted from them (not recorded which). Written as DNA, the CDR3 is TGTGCCAGCAGTTACGGTGGACAGGGTAGTCGCACAGATACGCAGTATTTT. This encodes CASSYGGQGSRTDTQYF.